The 27 T cell receptor beta chains below were found in one sample sequenced in a study of blood T cell repertoires in COVID-19. Some clones are missing from TCRdb's copy, which holds only in-frame ones; the method was immunoSEQ multiplex PCR. This sample has about 300,000 clones; about nine tenths occur once, and the top ten carry 1.8%. The sample taken for sequencing was peripheral blood. These TCRs come from a woman under 40 with COVID-19, enrolled during active disease.

V is TRBV9 and J is TRBJ2-3; TRBD2 matches at 7 bases. CDR1 and CDR2 from the germline V gene are SGDLS and YYNGEE. The CDR3 runs 14 residues. V was clipped by 4 bases and J by 10 bases; unmatched bases: 12. CDR3 DNA sequence: TGTGCCAGCAGCTACGGGACTATCGGAGAAGCGCAGTATTTT. It codes for CASSYGTIGEAQYF.

The CDR3 bases are TGTGCCAGCAGCTCTACCGAAGGCGGGGGCGGCACAGATACGCAGTATTTT. Amino acids: CASSSTEGGGGTDTQYF. The chain uses TRBV7-8 and TRBJ2-3, with D maybe TRBD2 (7 bases). The CDR3 is 17 amino acids. Germline-derived CDR1 and CDR2 are SGHVS and FQNEAQ. V was shortened by 4 bases and J by 1 base, with 18 bases between the two germline ends.

The V call is TRBV6-2 or TRBV6-3, the J call TRBJ2-7, with 13 nucleotides matching TRBD2. The germline gives CDR1 MNHEY, CDR2 SVGEGT. Trimming took 4 bases from V and 3 from J; bases not matched to a gene: 3. This CDR3 is 15 amino acids long. CDR3 amino acids: CASSSGLAGDYEQYV. The CDR3 nucleotides read TGTGCCAGCAGTTCCGGACTAGCGGGGGACTACGAGCAGTACGTC.

Only a few counts were recorded for this clone. The V call is TRBV5-8, the J call TRBJ1-2, with D possibly matching TRBD1 (6 bases). There are 14 residues in the CDR3. V lost 6 bases and J lost 4, with 16 bases in between. Germline V gene sequence: CDR1 SGHTS, CDR2 YDEGEE. Written as DNA, the CDR3 is TGTGCCAGCAATGGACAGTTTCCTCTCTATGGCTACACCTTC. Translating gives CASNGQFPLYGYTF.

This chain links TRBV30 with TRBJ1-2; perhaps TRBD1 as D (6 bases). V was clipped by 7 bases and J by 2 bases, with 14 bases between them. The CDR3 has 13 amino acids. Germline V lookup: CDR1 GTSNPN, CDR2 SVGIG (reference sequence). CDR3 amino acids: CALQGGQNYGYTF. The CDR3 DNA follows: TGTGCCTTACAGGGCGGCCAAAACTATGGCTACACCTTC.

V usage is TRBV5-4 and J usage is TRBJ2-2; D unclear. CDR1 and CDR2 from the germline V gene are SGHNT and YYREEE (reference sequence). CDR3 size: 13 residues. V was shortened by 4 bases and J by 3 bases, with 7 bases between the two germline ends. Here the CDR3 reads CASSPGDTGELFF. The CDR3 region has the DNA TGTGCCAGCAGCCCCGGAGACACCGGGGAGCTGTTTTTT.

The chain combines TRBV5-1 with TRBJ1-1; TRBD1 is a possible D gene (5 bases). Germline CDR1 and CDR2: SGHRS and YFSETQ. The CDR3 runs to 15 residues. Trimming took 4 bases from V and 2 from J, leaving 15 bases between them. CDR3 nucleotide sequence: TGCGCCAGCAGCCAGGGAGGGACTTCTAACACTGAAGCTTTCTTT. Translation: CASSQGGTSNTEAFF.

The chain combines TRBV2 with TRBJ1-1; 7 nucleotides align to TRBD1. Germline CDR1 reads SNHLY; CDR2 reads FYNNEI. The ends lost 6 bases at V and 1 base at J; junction bases unmatched: 5. The CDR3 extends over 14 amino acids. CDR3 sequence (DNA): TGTGCCAGCAGCTTACAGGGGCAGAACACTGAAGCTTTCTTT. As protein: CASSLQGQNTEAFF.

This sequence joins TRBV6-5 and TRBJ1-1, with D possibly being TRBD1 (6 bases). This CDR3 contains 13 residues. V was shortened by 8 bases and J by 6 bases, with 16 bases between the two germline ends. Per the germline V gene, CDR1 is MNHEY and CDR2 is SVGAGI. CDR3 bases: TGTGCCAGCTGGGGGCGGGGGCAGGCTGAAGCTTTCTTT. It codes for CASWGRGQAEAFF.

The J gene is TRBJ2-3, the V gene TRBV5-1, with D perhaps matching TRBD1 (6 bases). Looked up from germline, CDR1 is SGHRS and CDR2 is YFSETQ. The CDR3 contains 13 residues. V was pared by 0 bases and J by 8 bases, with 10 bases between. CDR3 DNA: TGCGCCAGCAGCTTGGTCGTGGACAGTACGCAGTATTTT. Protein sequence: CASSLVVDSTQYF. Supplemented by reference TRBV5-1 and TRBJ2-3, the full variable domain reads KAGVTQTPRYLIKTRGQQVTLSCSPISGHRSVSWYQQTPGQGLQFLFEYFSETQRNKGNFPGRFSGRQFSNSRSEMNVSTLELGDSALYLCASSLVVDSTQYFGPGTRLTVL.

The rearrangement links TRBV4-1 to TRBJ2-5, with 11 positions matching TRBD2. Trimming cost V 4 bases and J 1 base; bases outside gene matches: 5. The germline CDR1 and CDR2 sequences are MGHRA and YSYEKL. The CDR3 length is 16 residues. CDR3 coding DNA: TGCGCCAGCAGCCCCCGTACTAGCGGGGGCCAAGAGACCCAGTACTTC. Translating it yields CASSPRTSGGQETQYF.

The chain links TRBV6-5 to TRBJ2-7, with D uncertain. This CDR3 is 15 amino acids long. CDR1 MNHEY and CDR2 SVGAGI come from the germline V gene. Trimming left V 2 bases short and J 2 bases short, with 13 bases between. CDR3 residues: CASSYAVGGAYEQYF. CDR3 DNA: TGTGCCAGCAGTTACGCTGTTGGCGGAGCCTACGAGCAGTACTTC.

This sequence joins TRBV7-2 and TRBJ2-4; no reliable D call. The CDR3 runs to 15 residues. Germline CDR1 and CDR2: SGHTA and FQGNSA. With 5 bases removed from V and 5 bases from J, the gap between germline ends came to 16 bases. CDR3 sequence (DNA): TGTGCCAGCAGCACCCACTCCAGCCGGGAAAACATTCAGTACTTC. Its translation: CASSTHSSRENIQYF.

V gene TRBV6-5 combines with J gene TRBJ1-1; 7 positions match TRBD1. The CDR3 runs to 15 residues. The V gene end was trimmed by 2 bases and the J gene end by 4 bases; junction bases not matched to a gene: 7. Looked up from germline, CDR1 is MNHEY and CDR2 is SVGAGI. In DNA form, the CDR3 reads TGTGCCAGCAGTTACCTAGACAGGGTTGGCACTGAAGCTTTCTTT. As protein: CASSYLDRVGTEAFF.

This clone was recorded a few times. This chain joins TRBV6-2 or TRBV6-3 and TRBJ2-3, with D possibly being TRBD2 (6 bases). V gave up 0 bases and J gave up 8 bases, with 12 bases separating them. The CDR3 is 14 amino acids. CDR1 and CDR2 (germline): MNHEY, SVGEGT. CDR3: CASSYSGAGSTQYF. The CDR3 DNA sequence: TGTGCCAGCAGTTACTCAGGGGCGGGAAGTACGCAGTATTTT.

The chain is built from TRBV15 and TRBJ1-5; weak D call: TRBD1 (5 bases). Trimming removed 1 base from V and 4 bases from J, with 8 bases in between. This CDR3 has 14 amino acids. CDR1 and CDR2 from the germline V gene are LNHNV and YYDKDF (reference sequence). The CDR3 protein is CATSRVGVNQPQHF. CDR3 DNA: TGTGCCACCAGCAGAGTAGGGGTGAATCAGCCCCAGCATTTT.

V is TRBV5-4 and J is TRBJ2-1, with D possibly TRBD2 on 6 matching bases. The CDR3 length is 12 residues. V gave up 7 bases and J gave up 6 bases, with 11 bases separating them. Germline-derived CDR1 and CDR2 are SGHNT and YYREEE (reference sequence). CDR3 sequence reads: CASQGLSNEQFF. The CDR3 DNA reads as TGTGCCAGCCAGGGACTTTCCAATGAGCAGTTCTTC.

V usage is TRBV18 and J usage is TRBJ2-2, with D possibly TRBD2 on 7 matching bases. V was cut by 4 bases and J by 0 bases, with 12 bases left in between. CDR3 size: 16 residues. Germline V gene data show CDR1 as KGHSH and CDR2 as LQKENI. Here the CDR3 DNA reads TGTGCCAGCTCACGACGGGGGGCCACGAACACCGGGGAGCTGTTTTTT. Translation: CASSRRGATNTGELFF.

The chain has TRBV19 and TRBJ1-5; D not certain. CDR3 length: 12 residues. Germline V CDR1 and CDR2: LNHDA, SQIVND (reference sequence). The V gene lost 6 bases and the J gene lost 8 bases, with 11 bases spanning the gap. The CDR3 loop reads CASSPILEPQHF. As DNA, the CDR3 is TGTGCCAGTAGCCCTATTTTGGAGCCCCAGCATTTT.

V gene TRBV7-3 combines with J gene TRBJ2-3; D is possibly TRBD1 (5 bases). The germline CDR1 and CDR2 sequences are SGHTA and FQGTGA. Trimming took off 1 base at V and 5 bases at J, with 13 bases between the two ends. CDR3 size: 15 residues. CDR3 nucleotide sequence: TGTGCCAGCAGCTTAATAGGAGCGCAGGGAGATACGCAGTATTTT. It codes for CASSLIGAQGDTQYF.

The chain recombines TRBV11-3 with TRBJ2-2; 9 nucleotides align to TRBD1. The V segment lost 3 bases and the J segment 3 bases; nucleotides outside the gene matches: 2. The CDR3 covers 15 residues. CDR1 SGHNT and CDR2 YENEEA come from the germline V gene. This CDR3 is CASSLGQGYTGELFF. The CDR3 region has the DNA TGTGCCAGCAGCTTGGGACAGGGTTACACCGGGGAGCTGTTTTTT. Full variable domain (outside the CDR3, taken from reference TRBV11-3 and TRBJ2-2): EAGVVQSPRYKIIEKKQPVAFWCNPISGHNTLYWYLQNLGQGPELLIRYENEEAVDDSQLPKDRFSAERLKGVDSTLKIQPAELGDSAVYLCASSLGQGYTGELFFGEGSRLTVL.

About this clone: At one of its ends the junction is not consistent with the germline gene, which may arise from a read error. The chain combines TRBV7-7 with TRBJ2-3; D remains unclear. From germline, CDR1 is SSHAT and CDR2 FNYEAQ (reference sequence). This CDR3 region has 14 residues. For the CDR3, the DNA is TGTGCTAGCAGCTTAGGGCCCGTCACAGATACGCAGTATTTT. Translated: CASSLGPVTDTQYF.

The rearrangement links TRBV11-3 to TRBJ2-3, with a tentative D call TRBD1 (5 bases). The CDR3 is 14 amino acids. Germline V gene lookup returns CDR1 SGHNT and CDR2 YENEEA. V was trimmed by 4 bases and J by 5 bases, leaving 13 bases between them. The CDR3 coding sequence is TGTGCCAGCAGCTCCACAGGAGCAAGAGATACGCAGTATTTT. It yields the protein CASSSTGARDTQYF.

The chain is built from TRBV2 and TRBJ1-4, with 8 bases matching TRBD1. CDR3 length equals 14 residues. The V gene end was trimmed by 5 bases and the J gene end by 7 bases; junction bases not matched to a gene: 6. From germline, CDR1 is SNHLY and CDR2 FYNNEI. CDR3: CASSPRTGFEKLFF. The CDR3 DNA follows: TGTGCCAGCAGTCCTCGGACAGGGTTTGAAAAACTGTTTTTT.

The rearrangement uses TRBV2 and TRBJ1-6, with D perhaps matching TRBD1 (5 bases). The CDR3 extends over 13 amino acids. Trimming took off 5 bases at V and 5 bases at J, with 7 bases between the two ends. Germline CDR1 SNHLY, CDR2 FYNNEI. The DNA of the CDR3 is TGTGCCAGCAGTCAGGGTGATAATTCACCCCTCCACTTT. This gives the protein CASSQGDNSPLHF.

CDR3 sequence: CTSSQERGSGDSTDTQYF. The CDR3 DNA follows: TGCACCAGCAGCCAAGAACGGGGGAGCGGGGACAGCACAGATACGCAGTATTTT. The J gene is TRBJ2-3, the V gene TRBV1; TRBD2, the D gene given by the table, was not confirmed from the DNA. TRBV1 is tagged as a pseudogene. The CDR3 extends over 18 amino acids.

This clone showed up just once. The chain has TRBV27 and TRBJ1-2, with TRBD1 identical over 7 bases. With V trimmed by 5 bases and J by 4 bases, 10 bases remained unmatched. The CDR3 has 15 residues. CDR1 and CDR2 (germline): MNHEY, SMNVEV (reference sequence). CDR3 bases: TGTGCCAGCAGTCCGACAGGGTTACTTGTCTATGGCTACACCTTC. As protein: CASSPTGLLVYGYTF.